These T cell receptor beta chains were read from a single sample in a study of cytomegalovirus exposure and HLA in healthy donors. Sequencing used immunoSEQ multiplex PCR; TCRdb keeps in-frame clones, though not all of them. The sample has about 200,000 clones; around 88% are singletons. The sequencing input was PBMCs. These receptor sequences come from a woman aged 18-29 years in good health and CMV-seronegative. CDR3s include the opening cysteine and the closing phenylalanine or tryptophan. A D gene is named only where the DNA matches it firmly. Where a row states a size, it is once, few, many or the class of an expanded clone; other rows omit it.

-	TRBD2	TRBV6-5	TRBJ2-3	CASSGGLAYTDTQYF	TGTGCCAGCAGTGGCGGACTAGCCTACACAGATACGCAGTATTTT
-	-	TRBV6-5	TRBJ1-1	CASWAMNTEAFF	TGTGCCAGCTGGGCGATGAACACTGAAGCTTTCTTT
-	-	TRBV6-1	TRBJ2-1	CASSDLLYNEQFF	TGTGCCAGCAGTGATCTACTCTACAATGAGCAGTTCTTC
-	-	TRBV6-1	TRBJ2-6	CASSESGSSGANVLTF	TGTGCCAGCAGTGAATCGGGAAGCTCTGGGGCCAACGTCCTGACTTTC
-	-	TRBV29-1	TRBJ1-1	CSILKGALNTEAFF	TGCAGCATACTAAAAGGGGCCTTGAACACTGAAGCTTTCTTT
-	TRBD1	TRBV2	TRBJ2-7	CASNGGGQGQDEQYF	TGTGCCAGCAACGGGGGTGGACAGGGTCAAGACGAGCAGTACTTC
-	-	TRBV18	TRBJ1-5	CASSPRGDQPQHF	TGTGCCAGCTCACCACGGGGGGATCAGCCCCAGCATTTT
-	-	TRBV6-6	TRBJ2-3	CASSYRRSTDTQYF	TGTGCCAGCAGTTACAGGCGGAGCACAGATACGCAGTATTTT
-	-	TRBV10-3	TRBJ1-1	CAISESPFDTGLPEAFF	TGTGCCATCAGTGAGTCCCCCTTTGATACAGGGTTGCCTGAAGCTTTCTTT
-	-	TRBV6-6	TRBJ1-2	CASSPETVDYGYTF	TGTGCCAGCAGCCCCGAGACTGTGGACTATGGCTACACCTTC
-	-	TRBV2	TRBJ2-7	CASSETGSSYEQYF	TGTGCCAGCAGTGAAACCGGGAGCTCCTACGAGCAGTACTTC
-	-	TRBV27	TRBJ2-7	CASSLYRESYEQYF	TGTGCCAGCAGTTTATACAGGGAAAGCTACGAGCAGTACTTC
-	-	TRBV28	TRBJ1-4	CASSFGAVRREKLFF	TGTGCCAGCAGTTTTGGAGCAGTTAGACGGGAAAAACTGTTTTTT
-	TRBD2	TRBV18	TRBJ2-1	CASSPLGLAEQFF	TGTGCCAGCTCACCACTGGGACTAGCGGAGCAGTTCTTC
-	-	TRBV2	TRBJ1-1	CASREPGALNTEAFF	TGTGCCAGCAGAGAACCAGGGGCTCTGAACACTGAAGCTTTCTTT
-	TRBD2	TRBV7-2	TRBJ2-1	CASTIAGPYNEQFF	TGTGCCAGCACGATAGCGGGTCCCTACAATGAGCAGTTCTTC
-	-	TRBV10-3	TRBJ2-2	CAISRPNTGELFF	TGTGCCATCTCGCGGCCGAACACCGGGGAGCTGTTTTTT
-	TRBD2	TRBV7-2	TRBJ2-7	CASSFVPGLAGGTEQYF	TGTGCCAGCAGCTTCGTCCCGGGACTAGCGGGAGGGACCGAGCAGTACTTC
-	-	TRBV6-5	TRBJ2-7	CASSGWVTSNPEQYF	TGTGCCAGCAGTGGTTGGGTGACTAGTAATCCAGAGCAGTACTTC
-	TRBD1	TRBV2	TRBJ2-6	CAIHRGSGANVLTF	TGTGCCATCCACAGGGGCTCTGGGGCCAACGTCCTGACTTTC
-	-	TRBV27	TRBJ2-1	CASRSDMSSYNEQFF	TGTGCCAGCAGATCGGACATGAGCTCCTACAATGAGCAGTTCTTC
-	-	TRBV2	TRBJ1-4	CASRSDEKLFF	TGTGCCAGCAGGTCCGATGAAAAACTGTTTTTT
-	-	TRBV4-1	TRBJ2-1	CASSQELRSGDEQFF	TGCGCCAGCAGCCAAGAATTGAGGAGCGGCGATGAGCAGTTCTTC
-	-	TRBV5-1	TRBJ2-2	CASSSVTNTGELFF	TGCGCCAGCAGCTCCGTTACGAACACCGGGGAGCTGTTTTTT
-	TRBD2	TRBV6-4	TRBJ2-7	CASSERPGTRFYEQYF	TGTGCCAGCAGTGAGCGTCCAGGGACTAGATTCTACGAGCAGTACTTC
-	-	TRBV11-1	TRBJ2-3	CASRPPLADTQYF	TGTGCCAGCCGCCCCCCCCTAGCAGATACGCAGTATTTT
-	-	TRBV6-1	TRBJ2-5	CASSGQIEETQYF	TGTGCCAGCAGTGGACAGATCGAAGAGACCCAGTACTTC
-	TRBD1	TRBV11-2	TRBJ1-2	CASSRDRGTYGYTF	TGTGCCAGCAGCCGAGACAGGGGAACGTATGGCTACACCTTC
-	TRBD1	TRBV28	TRBJ2-1	CASSPPGQGVNEQFF	TGTGCCAGCAGTCCTCCGGGACAGGGAGTAAATGAGCAGTTCTTC
-	TRBD2	TRBV5-1	TRBJ2-5	CASSLGTSGIQETQYF	TGCGCCAGCAGCTTGGGGACTAGCGGGATCCAAGAGACCCAGTACTTC
once	-	TRBV6-1	TRBJ2-1	CASSEEVGGHNEQFF	TGTGCCAGCAGTGAAGAGGTTGGGGGCCACAATGAGCAGTTCTTC
-	TRBD1	TRBV5-1	TRBJ1-1	CASSFGTGTNTEAFF	TGCGCCAGCAGCTTTGGGACAGGGACGAACACTGAAGCTTTCTTT